This T cell receptor (beta chain) derives from a study of T-cell reconstitution after alpha-beta-depleted transplantation in children. The study, taken as a whole, reports: Among T cells one year after transplant, newly produced cells accounted for most counts and diversity. Several hundred expanded graft clones reportedly supplied alpha-beta T cells about two months after transplant. TCRbeta diversity was high at day 60 in some patients (a result of surviving recipient T cells and thymic progenitors).

This clonotype has just a few counts. Its antigen is currently unknown. The J segment lost 6 bases and the V segment lost 5 bases, leaving 9 bases of the junction unmatched. Germline V gene lookup returns CDR1 MDHEN and CDR2 SYDVKM. The CDR3 consists of 14 residues. During its preparation, the TCRbeta library received unique molecular identifiers. TCRdb fed the PCR reads into MiXCR, producing one record per CDR3 protein. The table has roughly 350,000 distinct CDR3 sequences, 15% to 20% seen once. The clonotype was recovered from a male patient aged 2-10 years who had a stem cell transplant for acute lymphoblastic leukemia, so the T cells may come from the graft donor. The sample in question was PBMCs, mostly from graft donor cells, obtained 360 days after TCRalphabeta/CD19-depleted stem cell transplant. The chain recombines TRBV28 with TRBJ2-7; the match to TRBD2 covers 8 bases. CDR3 DNA: TGTGCCAGCAGTCCAATCGGGAGGGCCCTCGAGCAGTACTTC. Translated, it gives CASSPIGRALEQYF.